This TCR beta chain comes out of a study of CD8 T cells in ankylosing spondylitis. Study-level points and caveats: A TCR beta motif of roughly 8 highly homologous variants seemed to mark ankylosing spondylitis blood. Reports of some motif variants in reactive arthritis synovial fluid and blood predate this one. The authors reported significant enrichment of disease-linked clones in matched ankylosing spondylitis synovial fluid.

The authors made TCR beta libraries by quantitative 5'-RACE with molecular barcodes. TCRdb reanalysed the 5' RACE reads using MiXCR and keeps one entry per CDR3 protein. The sample records approximately 550,000 distinct CDR3 sequences, over 9.5% being singletons. Note on this clonotype: As yet, its antigen is unknown.

The CDR3 is made up of 17 amino acids. Per the germline V gene, CDR1 is SGHKS and CDR2 is YYEKEE (reference sequence). The J segment lost 5 bases and the V segment lost 0 bases, leaving 7 bases of the junction unmatched. Material: blood, either unsorted or a sorted T cell fraction (not recorded which). This receptor was identified in a male donor with ankylosing spondylitis. The V call is TRBV5-5, the J call TRBJ2-2; 10 nucleotides align to TRBD2. The CDR3 DNA sequence: TGTGCCAGCAGCTTGGCTAGCGGGAGTGTAGATACCGGGGAGCTGTTTTTT. Residues: CASSLASGSVDTGELFF.